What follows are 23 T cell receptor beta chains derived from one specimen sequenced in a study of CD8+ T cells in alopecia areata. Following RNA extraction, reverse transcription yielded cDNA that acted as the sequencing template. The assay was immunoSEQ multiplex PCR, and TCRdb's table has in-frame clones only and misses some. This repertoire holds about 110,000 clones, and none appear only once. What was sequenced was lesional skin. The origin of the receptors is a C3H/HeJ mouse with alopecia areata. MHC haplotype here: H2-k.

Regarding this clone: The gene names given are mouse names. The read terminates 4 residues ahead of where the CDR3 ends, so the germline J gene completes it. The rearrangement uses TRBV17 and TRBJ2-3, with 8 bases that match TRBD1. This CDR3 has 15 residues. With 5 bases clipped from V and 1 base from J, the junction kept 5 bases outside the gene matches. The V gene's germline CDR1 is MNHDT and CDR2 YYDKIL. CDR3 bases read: TGTGCTAGCAGTTCGACAGGGGATGGTGCAGAA. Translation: CASSSTGDGAE. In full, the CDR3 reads CASSSTGDGAETLYF. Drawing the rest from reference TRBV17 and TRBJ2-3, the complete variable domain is DTTVKQNPRYKLARVGKPVNLICSQTMNHDTMYWYQKKPNQAPKLLLFYYDKILNREADTFEKFQSSRPNNSFCSLYIGSAGLEYSAMYLCASSSTGDGAETLYFGSGTRLTVL.

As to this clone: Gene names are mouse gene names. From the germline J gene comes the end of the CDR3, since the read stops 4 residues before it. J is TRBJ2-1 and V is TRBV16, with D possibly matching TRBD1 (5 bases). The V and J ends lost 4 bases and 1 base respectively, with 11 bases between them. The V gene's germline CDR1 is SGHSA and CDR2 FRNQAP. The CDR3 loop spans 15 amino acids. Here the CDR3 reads CASSSQGKNYAEQFF. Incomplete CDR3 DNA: TGTGCAAGCAGCTCTCAGGGAAAGAACTATGCT.

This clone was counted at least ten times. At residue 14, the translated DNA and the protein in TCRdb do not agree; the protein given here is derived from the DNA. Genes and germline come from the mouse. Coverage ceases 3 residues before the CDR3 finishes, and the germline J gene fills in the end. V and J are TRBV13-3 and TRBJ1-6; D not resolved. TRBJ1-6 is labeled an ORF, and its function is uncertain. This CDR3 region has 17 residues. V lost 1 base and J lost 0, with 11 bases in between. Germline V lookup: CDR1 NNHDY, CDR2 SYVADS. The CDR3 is CASSDIWASSYNSPLYF. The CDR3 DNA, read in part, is TGTGCCAGCAGTGATATCTGGGCATCTTCCTATAATTCGCCC.

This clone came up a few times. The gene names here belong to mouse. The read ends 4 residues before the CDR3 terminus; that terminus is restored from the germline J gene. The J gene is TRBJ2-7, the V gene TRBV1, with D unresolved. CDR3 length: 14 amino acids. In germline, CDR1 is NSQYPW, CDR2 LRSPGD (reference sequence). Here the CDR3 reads CTCSADLRRYEQYF. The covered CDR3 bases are TGCACCTGCAGTGCAGATCTCCGCAGGTAT.

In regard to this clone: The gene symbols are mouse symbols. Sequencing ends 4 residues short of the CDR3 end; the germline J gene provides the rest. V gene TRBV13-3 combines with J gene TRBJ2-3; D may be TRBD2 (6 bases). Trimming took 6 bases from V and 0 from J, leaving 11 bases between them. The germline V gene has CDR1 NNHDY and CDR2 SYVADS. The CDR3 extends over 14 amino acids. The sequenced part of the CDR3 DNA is TGTGCCAGCACCTGGGGAACTAGTGCAGAA. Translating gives CASTWGTSAE. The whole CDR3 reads CASTWGTSAETLYF.

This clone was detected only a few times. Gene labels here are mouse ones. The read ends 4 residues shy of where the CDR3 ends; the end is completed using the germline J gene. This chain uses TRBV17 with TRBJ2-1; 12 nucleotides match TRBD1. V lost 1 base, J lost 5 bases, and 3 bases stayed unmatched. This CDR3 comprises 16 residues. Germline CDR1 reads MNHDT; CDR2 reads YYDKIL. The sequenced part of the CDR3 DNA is TGTGCTAGCAGTAGAGCGGGACAGGGGGCGGATGCT. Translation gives CASSRAGQGADA. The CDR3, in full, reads CASSRAGQGADAEQFF. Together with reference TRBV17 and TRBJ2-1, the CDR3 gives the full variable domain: DTTVKQNPRYKLARVGKPVNLICSQTMNHDTMYWYQKKPNQAPKLLLFYYDKILNREADTFEKFQSSRPNNSFCSLYIGSAGLEYSAMYLCASSRAGQGADAEQFFGPGTRLTVL.

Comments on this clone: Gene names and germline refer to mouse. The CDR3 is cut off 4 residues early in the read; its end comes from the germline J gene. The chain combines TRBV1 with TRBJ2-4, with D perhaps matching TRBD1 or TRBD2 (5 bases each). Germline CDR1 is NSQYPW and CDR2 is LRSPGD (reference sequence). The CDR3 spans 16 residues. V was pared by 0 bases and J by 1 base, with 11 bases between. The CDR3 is CTCSAEGDAGQNTLYF. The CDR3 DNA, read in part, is TGCACCTGCAGTGCAGAGGGGGATGCGGGTCAAAAC.

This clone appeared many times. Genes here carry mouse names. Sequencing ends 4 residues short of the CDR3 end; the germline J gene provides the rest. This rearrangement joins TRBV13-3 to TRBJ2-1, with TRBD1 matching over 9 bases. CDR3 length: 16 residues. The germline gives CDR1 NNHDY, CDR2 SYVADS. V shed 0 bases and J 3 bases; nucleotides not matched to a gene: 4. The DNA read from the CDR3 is TGTGCCAGCAGTGATGAACAGGGGGCCCTCTATGCT. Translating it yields CASSDEQGALYA. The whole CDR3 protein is CASSDEQGALYAEQFF.

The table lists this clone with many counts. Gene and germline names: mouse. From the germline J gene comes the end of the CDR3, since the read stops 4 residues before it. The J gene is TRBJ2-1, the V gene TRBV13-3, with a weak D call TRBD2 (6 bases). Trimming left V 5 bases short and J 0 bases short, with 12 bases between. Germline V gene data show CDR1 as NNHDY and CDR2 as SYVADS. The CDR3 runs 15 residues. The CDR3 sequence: CASSGLRINYAEQFF. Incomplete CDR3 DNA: TGTGCCAGCAGCGGACTGAGAATTAACTATGCT.

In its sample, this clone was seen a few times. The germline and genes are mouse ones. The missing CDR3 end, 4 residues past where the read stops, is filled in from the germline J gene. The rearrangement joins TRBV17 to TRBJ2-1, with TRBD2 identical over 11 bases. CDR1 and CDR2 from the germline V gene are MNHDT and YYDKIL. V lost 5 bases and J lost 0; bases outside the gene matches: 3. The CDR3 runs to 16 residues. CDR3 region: CASSWDWGHNYAEQFF. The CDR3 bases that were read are TGTGCTAGCAGTTGGGACTGGGGGCATAACTATGCT.

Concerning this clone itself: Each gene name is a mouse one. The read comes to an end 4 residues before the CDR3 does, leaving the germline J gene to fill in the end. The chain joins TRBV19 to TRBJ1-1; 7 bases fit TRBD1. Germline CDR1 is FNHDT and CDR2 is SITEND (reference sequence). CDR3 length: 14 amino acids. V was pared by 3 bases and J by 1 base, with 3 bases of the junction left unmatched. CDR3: CASSRQGGNTEVFF. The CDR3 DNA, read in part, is TGTGCCAGCAGTAGACAGGGTGGGAACACA.

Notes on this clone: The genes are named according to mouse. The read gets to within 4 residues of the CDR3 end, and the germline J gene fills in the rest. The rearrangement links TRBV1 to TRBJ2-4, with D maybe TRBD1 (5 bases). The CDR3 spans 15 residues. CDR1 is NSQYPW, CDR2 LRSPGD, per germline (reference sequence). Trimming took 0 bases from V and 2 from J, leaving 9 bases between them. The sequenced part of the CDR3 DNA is TGCACCTGCAGTGCAGATGACAGAAATCAAAAC. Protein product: CTCSADDRNQN. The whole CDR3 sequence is CTCSADDRNQNTLYF. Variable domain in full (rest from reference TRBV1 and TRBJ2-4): VTLLEQNPRWRLVPRGQAVNLRCILKNSQYPWMSWYQQDLQKQLQWLFTLRSPGDKEVKSLPGADYLATRVTDTELRLQVANMSQGRTLYCTCSADDRNQNTLYFGAGTRLSVL.

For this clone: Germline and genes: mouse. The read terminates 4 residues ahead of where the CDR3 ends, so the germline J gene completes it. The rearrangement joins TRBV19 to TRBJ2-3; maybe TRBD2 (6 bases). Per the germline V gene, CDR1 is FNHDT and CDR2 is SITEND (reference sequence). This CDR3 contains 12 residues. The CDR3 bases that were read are TGTGCCAGCAATGGGGGTGGAGAA. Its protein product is CASNGGGE. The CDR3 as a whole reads CASNGGGETLYF.

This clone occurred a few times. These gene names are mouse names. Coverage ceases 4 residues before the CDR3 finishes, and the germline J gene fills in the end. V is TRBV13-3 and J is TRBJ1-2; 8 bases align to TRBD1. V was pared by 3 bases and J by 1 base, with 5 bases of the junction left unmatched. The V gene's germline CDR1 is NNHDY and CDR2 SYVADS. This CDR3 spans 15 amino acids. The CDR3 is CASSGSGTGNSDYTF. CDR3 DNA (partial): TGTGCCAGCAGTGGGTCCGGGACAGGAAACTCC.

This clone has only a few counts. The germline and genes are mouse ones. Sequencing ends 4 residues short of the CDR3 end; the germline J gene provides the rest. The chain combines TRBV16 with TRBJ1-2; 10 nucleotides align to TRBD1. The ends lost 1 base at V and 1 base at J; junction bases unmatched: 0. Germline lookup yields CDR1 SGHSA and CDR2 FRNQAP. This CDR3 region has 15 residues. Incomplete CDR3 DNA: TGTGCAAGCAGCTTAGGGGACAGGGGAAACTCC. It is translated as CASSLGDRGNS. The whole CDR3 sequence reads CASSLGDRGNSDYTF.

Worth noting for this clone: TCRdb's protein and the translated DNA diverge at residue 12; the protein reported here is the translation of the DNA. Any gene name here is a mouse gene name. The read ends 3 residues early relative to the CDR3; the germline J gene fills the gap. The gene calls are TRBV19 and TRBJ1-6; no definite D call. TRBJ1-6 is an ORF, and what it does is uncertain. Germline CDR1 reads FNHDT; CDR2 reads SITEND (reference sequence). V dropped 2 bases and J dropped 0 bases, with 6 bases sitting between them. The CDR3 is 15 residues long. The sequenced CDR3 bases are TGTGCCAGCAGTATTGGGTCTTCCTATAATTCGCCC. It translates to CASSIGSSYNSP. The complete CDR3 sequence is CASSIGSSYNSPLYF.

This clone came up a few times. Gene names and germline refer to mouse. The CDR3 sequence is CASRQVNTEVFF. CDR3 DNA, as far as it was read: TGTGCCAGCAGGCAGGTAAACACA. The genes are TRBV13-3 and TRBJ1-1; the D is unclear. The CDR3 goes on 4 residues after the read ends, and that part is filled in from the germline J gene. The CDR3 sequence is 12 residues long. V lost 5 bases to trimming and J lost 1 base, with 6 bases between them. CDR1 is NNHDY, CDR2 SYVADS, per germline.

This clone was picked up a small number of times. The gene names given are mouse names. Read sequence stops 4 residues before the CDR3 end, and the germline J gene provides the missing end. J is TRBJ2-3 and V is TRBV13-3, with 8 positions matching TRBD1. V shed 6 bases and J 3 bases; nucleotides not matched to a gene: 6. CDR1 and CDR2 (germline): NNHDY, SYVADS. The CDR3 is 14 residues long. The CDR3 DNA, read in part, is TGTGCCAGCAACCCGGGACAGGTGGCAGAA. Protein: CASNPGQVAE. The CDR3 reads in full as CASNPGQVAETLYF.

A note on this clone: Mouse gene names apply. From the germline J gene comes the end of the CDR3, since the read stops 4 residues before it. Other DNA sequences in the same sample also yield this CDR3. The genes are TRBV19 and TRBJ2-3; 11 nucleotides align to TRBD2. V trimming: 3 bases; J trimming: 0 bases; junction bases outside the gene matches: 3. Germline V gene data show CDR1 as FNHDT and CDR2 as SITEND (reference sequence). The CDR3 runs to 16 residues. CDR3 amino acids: CASSRDWGSSAETLYF. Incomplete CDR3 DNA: TGTGCCAGCAGTAGGGACTGGGGGTCTAGTGCAGAA. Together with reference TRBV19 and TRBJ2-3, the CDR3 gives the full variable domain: GGIITQTPKFLIGQEGQKLTLKCQQNFNHDTMYWYRQDSGKGLRLIYYSITENDLQKGDLSEGYDASREKKSSFSLTVTSAQKNEMAVFLCASSRDWGSSAETLYFGSGTRLTVL.

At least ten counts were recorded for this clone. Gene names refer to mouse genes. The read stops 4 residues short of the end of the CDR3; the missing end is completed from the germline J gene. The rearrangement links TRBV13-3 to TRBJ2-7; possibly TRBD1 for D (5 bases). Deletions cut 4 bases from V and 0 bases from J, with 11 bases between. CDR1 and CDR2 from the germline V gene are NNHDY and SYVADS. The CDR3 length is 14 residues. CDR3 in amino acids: CASSSGKSSYEQYF. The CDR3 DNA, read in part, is TGTGCCAGCAGTTCAGGGAAAAGCTCCTAT.

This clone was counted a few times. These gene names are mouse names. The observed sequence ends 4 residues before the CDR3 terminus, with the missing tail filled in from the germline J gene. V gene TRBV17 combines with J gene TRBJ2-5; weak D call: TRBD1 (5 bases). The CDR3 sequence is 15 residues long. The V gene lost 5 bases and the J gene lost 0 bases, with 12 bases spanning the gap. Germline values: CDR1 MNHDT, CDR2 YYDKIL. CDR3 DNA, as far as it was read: TGTGCTAGCAGTGTCAGGGAAGGAAACCAAGAC. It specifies CASSVREGNQD. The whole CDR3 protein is CASSVREGNQDTQYF.

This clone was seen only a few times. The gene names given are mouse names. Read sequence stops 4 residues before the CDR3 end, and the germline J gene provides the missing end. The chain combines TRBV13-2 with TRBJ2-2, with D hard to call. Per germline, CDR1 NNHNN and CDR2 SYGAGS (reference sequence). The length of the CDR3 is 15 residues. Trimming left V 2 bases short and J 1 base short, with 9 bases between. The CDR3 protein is CASGERRVNTGQLYF. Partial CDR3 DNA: TGTGCCAGCGGTGAGAGGAGGGTAAACACCGGG.

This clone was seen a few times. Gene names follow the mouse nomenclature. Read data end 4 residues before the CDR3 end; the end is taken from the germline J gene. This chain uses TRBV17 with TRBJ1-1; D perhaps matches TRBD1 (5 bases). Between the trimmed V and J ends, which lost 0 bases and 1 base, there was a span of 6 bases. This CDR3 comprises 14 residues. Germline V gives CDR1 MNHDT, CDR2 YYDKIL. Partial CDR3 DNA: TGTGCTAGCAGTAGAGATGACAGAAACACA. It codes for CASSRDDRNT. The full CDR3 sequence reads CASSRDDRNTEVFF.